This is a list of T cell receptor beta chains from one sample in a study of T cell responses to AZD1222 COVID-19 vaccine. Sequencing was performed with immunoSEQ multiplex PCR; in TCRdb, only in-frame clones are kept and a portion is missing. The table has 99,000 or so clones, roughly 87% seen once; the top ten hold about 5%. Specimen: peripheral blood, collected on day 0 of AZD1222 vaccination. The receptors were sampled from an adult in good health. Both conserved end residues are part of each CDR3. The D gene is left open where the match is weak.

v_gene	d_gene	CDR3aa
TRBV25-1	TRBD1	CASSESDRGYTF
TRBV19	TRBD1	CASSQRTGPGQPQHF
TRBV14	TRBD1	CASSETGAQNTEAFF
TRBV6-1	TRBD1	CASSERTGATDTQYF
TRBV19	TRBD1	CASSKGTDSNQPQHF
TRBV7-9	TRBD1	CASSLEGQGAGYTF
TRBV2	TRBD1	CASSVGGGRGYTF
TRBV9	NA	CASSPNRAEQYF
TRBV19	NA	CASSKGPYNEQFF
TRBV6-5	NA	CATWTGNQPQHF
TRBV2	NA	CASSEMREQFF
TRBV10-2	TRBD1	CASSGDRAASATNEKLFF
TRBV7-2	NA	CASSPLTTSSATNEKLFF
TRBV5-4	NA	CASSLAGGNYGYTF
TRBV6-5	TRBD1	CASSYSRQGGGQPQHF
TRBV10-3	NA	CAISPGVADNSPLHF
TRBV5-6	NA	CASSTTGAKNIQYF
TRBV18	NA	CASSPGQSLHF
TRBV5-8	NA	CASSPDYSNQPQHF
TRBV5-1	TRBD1	CASRHSGTDYNEQFF
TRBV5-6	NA	CASSLRGADTQYF
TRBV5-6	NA	CASSTGSGTYNEQFF
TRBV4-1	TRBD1	CASSQDGPPDRHSGNTIYF
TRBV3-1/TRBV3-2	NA	CASSQDKGGGEKLFF
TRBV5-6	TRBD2	CASSGAGAPFF
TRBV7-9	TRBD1	CASSRTGATNEKLFF
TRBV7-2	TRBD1	CASSPLADRGFYEQYF
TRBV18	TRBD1	CASSDGQGANTEAFF
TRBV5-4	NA	CASSPADRYGANVLTF
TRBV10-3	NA	CAISESLGLSPLHF
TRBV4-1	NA	CASSQDLKAFF
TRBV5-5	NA	CASREQARHGYTF
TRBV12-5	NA	CASGLGATYEQYF
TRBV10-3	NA	CAISPQSNQPQHF
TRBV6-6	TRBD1	CASSLSPGTGSLNYGYTF
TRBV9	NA	CASSIDRDANYGYTF
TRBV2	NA	CASSGTRRANEKLFF
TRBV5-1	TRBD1	CASSLAGGNYGYTF
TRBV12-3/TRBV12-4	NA	CASSLKRETQYF
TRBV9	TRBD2	CASSANLAGGLGNEQFF